The 20 T cell receptor beta chains below were found in one sample sequenced in a study of T cell repertoires in cytomegalovirus infection. TCRdb recomputed calls from the reads with MiXCR, one row per CDR3 protein. The sample yields about 310,000 distinct CDR3 sequences, about a sixth seen once. The sample consisted of PBMCs. Source of these receptors: a human donor in good health (CMV status not recorded). Some clones in this sample may be carry-over from other donors' samples.

The chain combines TRBV5-1 with TRBJ2-7, with 9 bases fitting TRBD1. This CDR3 comprises 15 residues. V lost 2 bases to trimming and J lost 12 bases; unmatched junction nucleotides: 15. CDR1 is SGHRS and CDR2 is YFSETQ in the germline V gene. In nucleotides, the CDR3 is TGCGCCAGCAGCTTAGGAGGACAGGGGCCCTTGTTTCGGTACTTC. As protein: CASSLGGQGPLFRYF.

There are a few counts of this clonotype. The J gene is TRBJ2-5, the V gene TRBV6-5, with 11 bases identical to TRBD1. The germline V gene has CDR1 MNHEY and CDR2 SVGAGI. The CDR3 length is 14 residues. J was trimmed by 5 bases and V by 5 bases; bases with no gene match: 4. The chain's CDR3 is CASSGGTGGETQYF. DNA of the CDR3: TGTGCCAGCAGTGGGGGGACAGGGGGGGAGACCCAGTACTTC.

V is TRBV9 and J is TRBJ1-5, with no clear D. The germline V and J ends were trimmed by 7 bases and 7 bases, with 12 bases remaining between them. Germline CDR1 and CDR2: SGDLS and YYNGEE. CDR3 length equals 12 residues. Here the CDR3 reads CASSAGVQPQHF. CDR3 DNA: TGTGCCAGCTCCGCGGGAGTCCAGCCCCAGCATTTT.

The gene calls are TRBV20-1 and TRBJ1-5; D unclear. With 6 bases removed from V and 1 base from J, the gap between germline ends came to 13 bases. Germline CDR1 is DFQATT and CDR2 is SNEGSKA (reference sequence). The CDR3 totals 14 residues. CDR3 sequence: CSALGSGSNQPQHF. DNA for the CDR3: TGCAGTGCCCTAGGGAGTGGGAGCAATCAGCCCCAGCATTTT.

V and J are TRBV9 and TRBJ2-7; D unresolved. The ends were cut back, 6 bases at V and 3 bases at J, with 4 bases in the middle. Germline CDR1 and CDR2: SGDLS and YYNGEE. The CDR3 length is 10 residues. This CDR3 is CASTVYEQYF. In DNA, the CDR3 is TGTGCCAGCACCGTCTACGAGCAGTACTTC.

The V call is TRBV20-1, the J call TRBJ2-5; TRBD2 matches 14 bases. The CDR3 has 19 amino acids. After removal of 1 base from V and 2 bases from J, the junction contained 12 bases not matched to a gene. The V gene's germline CDR1 is DFQATT and CDR2 SNEGSKA (reference sequence). Here the CDR3 DNA reads TGCAGTGCTAGAGGCATGCCGGGACTAGCGGGGGTCTCACAAGAGACCCAGTACTTC. Translated, it gives CSARGMPGLAGVSQETQYF.

This clonotype was counted many times. This chain joins TRBV12-3 or TRBV12-4 and TRBJ1-1, with TRBD1 matching 7 bases. V was clipped by 5 bases and J by 5 bases; unmatched bases: 8. The CDR3 spans 14 residues. The CDR3 region has the DNA TGTGCCAGCAGTCCTGGACAGGCCGAAACTGAAGCTTTCTTT. Protein: CASSPGQAETEAFF.

In this sample, this clonotype turned up many times. The chain couples TRBV7-8 to TRBJ2-1, with D possibly matching TRBD2 (7 bases). V lost 1 base and J lost 4, with 14 bases in between. This CDR3 has 16 residues. CDR1 SGHVS and CDR2 FQNEAQ come from the germline V gene. The CDR3 nucleotides are TGTGCCAGCAGCTTAGGGGGGGGCCTGGGGTACAATGAGCAGTTCTTC. This gives the protein CASSLGGGLGYNEQFF.

This clonotype was detected ten times or more. The chain links TRBV6-6 to TRBJ1-3; a possible D gene is TRBD1 (6 bases). The CDR3 spans 16 residues. Germline V lookup: CDR1 MNHNY, CDR2 SVGAGI (reference sequence). V was cut by 2 bases and J by 2 bases, with 13 bases left in between. CDR3 region: CASSYRTALTGNTIYF. In DNA, the CDR3 is TGTGCCAGCAGTTACCGGACAGCTTTAACTGGAAACACCATATATTTT.

Comments on this clonotype: The CDR3 does not end in the conserved phenylalanine or tryptophan, so this is likely a read error. Because the CDR3's place on the DNA is in doubt, the DNA is left out and the CDR3 is given as listed by TCRdb. The chain carries TRBV6-1 and TRBJ2-1; the table's D call of TRBD1 was not tested on the DNA. Germline values: CDR1 MNHNS, CDR2 SASEGT. The length of the CDR3 is 12 amino acids, counting both ends. This CDR3 is CASSYAGGLAQV.

A few counts support this clonotype. The rearrangement joins TRBV6-2 or TRBV6-3 to TRBJ2-7; D possibly corresponds to TRBD1 (5 bases). The CDR3 covers 15 residues. Germline CDR1 MNHEY, CDR2 SVGEGT. Trimming removed 8 bases from V and 3 bases from J, with 20 bases in between. CDR3 DNA sequence: TGTGCCAGCGGATACCGACAGACCTTCGGCTACGAGCAGTACTTC. It encodes CASGYRQTFGYEQYF.

With respect to this clonotype: An end of the junction differs from the germline gene, which may be a read error. The CDR3 reads CASSLSGYSNQPQLF. Written as DNA, the CDR3 is TGTGCCAGCAGCTTATCAGGATATAGCAATCAGCCCCAGCTTTTT. V gene TRBV7-2 combines with J gene TRBJ1-5; the D is unclear. The CDR3 consists of 15 residues. CDR1 and CDR2 (germline): SGHTA, FQGNSA.

The rearrangement uses TRBV4-2 and TRBJ1-5; D unclear. The CDR3 has 16 amino acids. Germline V gene sequence: CDR1 LGHNA, CDR2 YNFKEQ. V was trimmed by 0 bases and J by 2 bases, leaving 11 bases between them. CDR3 DNA: TGTGCCAGCAGCCAAGAGGAGGGCGATGGCAATCAGCCCCAGCATTTT. Translated, it gives CASSQEEGDGNQPQHF.

This clonotype was picked up many times. The chain employs TRBV7-9 and TRBJ2-1, with TRBD1 identical over 9 bases. The CDR3 covers 14 residues. Germline assignment: CDR1 SEHNR and CDR2 FQNEAQ (reference sequence). The trim removed 9 bases at V and 4 bases at J, leaving 7 bases unmatched. For the CDR3, the DNA is TGTGCCAGTGTACAGGGGGCGTCGTACAATGAGCAGTTCTTC. It codes for CASVQGASYNEQFF.

The rearrangement joins TRBV7-2 to TRBJ2-5; tentatively, D is TRBD1 or TRBD2 (5 bases each). Germline V gives CDR1 SGHTA, CDR2 FQGNSA. CDR3 length: 14 residues. V was clipped by 1 base and J by 10 bases, with 16 bases between them. As DNA, the CDR3 is TGTGCCAGCAGCTTAGGCCGGGACCTGGGGGTCCAGTACTTC. This sequence encodes CASSLGRDLGVQYF.

This clonotype was recorded at least ten times. The chain joins TRBV5-1 to TRBJ2-3; D may correspond to TRBD1 or TRBD2 (5 bases each). This CDR3 is 15 amino acids long. V lost 4 bases, J lost 6 bases, and 18 bases lay in between. The germline gives CDR1 SGHRS, CDR2 YFSETQ. The CDR3 protein is CASSESTGPEDTQYF. CDR3 in DNA: TGCGCCAGCAGCGAATCCACGGGGCCCGAGGATACGCAGTATTTT.

This clonotype was counted only a few times. The V call is TRBV20-1, the J call TRBJ2-1, with 11 bases lining up with TRBD2. This CDR3 region has 15 residues. Germline CDR1 and CDR2: DFQATT and SNEGSKA (reference sequence). Losses at the gene ends were 6 bases for V and 2 bases for J; bases not matched to a gene: 6. As DNA, the CDR3 is TGCAGTGCCGATATAGCGGGGGGGACCTACAATGAGCAGTTCTTC. As protein: CSADIAGGTYNEQFF.

This sequence joins TRBV20-1 and TRBJ1-2, with D maybe TRBD1 (5 bases). The ends were cut back, 5 bases at V and 8 bases at J, with 12 bases in the middle. Germline V gene lookup returns CDR1 DFQATT and CDR2 SNEGSKA (reference sequence). The CDR3 length is 11 residues. Written as DNA, the CDR3 is TGCAGTGCTGGGACGGGGCCGGGCTACACCTTC. It specifies CSAGTGPGYTF.

V is TRBV28 and J is TRBJ2-3; 8 positions agree with TRBD1. V was pared by 4 bases and J by 4 bases, with 4 bases of the junction left unmatched. The CDR3 is 14 residues long. Germline V gene lookup returns CDR1 MDHEN and CDR2 SYDVKM. The CDR3 nucleotides are TGTGCCAGCAGTTCAGGACAGGGCCCAGATACGCAGTATTTT. Residues: CASSSGQGPDTQYF.

The rearrangement links TRBV7-9 to TRBJ2-1; D is possibly TRBD2 (7 bases). CDR1 and CDR2 from the germline V gene are SEHNR and FQNEAQ (reference sequence). The germline V and J ends were trimmed by 6 bases and 10 bases, with 22 bases remaining between them. The CDR3 contains 15 residues. The CDR3 region is CASSHTGPGRGEQFF. The CDR3 region has the DNA TGTGCCAGCAGTCACACCGGACCGGGGAGGGGGGAGCAGTTCTTC.